These 15 T cell receptor beta chains were all obtained from the same sample, sequenced in a study of blood T cells in healthy people across ages. The authors ran a second PCR of roughly 6 to 12 cycles using a sample-barcoded 5' primer and a J-beta primer mix. TCRdb ran MiXCR on the 5' RACE reads and lists one entry per CDR3 protein. The sample carries 800,000 to 950,000 distinct CDR3 sequences, around 36% recorded once. The sequencing input was blood. These receptors were collected from a man aged 18 to 30 in good health.

This clonotype was counted a few times. The chain carries TRBV28 and TRBJ1-5; 8 nucleotides agree with TRBD1. The CDR3 spans 12 residues. Germline CDR1 and CDR2: MDHEN and SYDVKM. V was clipped by 6 bases and J by 7 bases; unmatched bases: 2. The CDR3 protein is CASSTGGQPQHF. In DNA form, the CDR3 reads TGTGCCAGCAGCACAGGGGGACAGCCCCAGCATTTT.

The chain combines TRBV9 with TRBJ2-5, with a tentative D call TRBD1 (5 bases). Germline V gene data show CDR1 as SGDLS and CDR2 as YYNGEE. There are 15 residues in the CDR3. Trimming took 3 bases from V and 1 from J, leaving 13 bases between them. In DNA, the CDR3 is TGTGCCAGCAGCGAATACGACAGACCCCAAGAGACCCAGTACTTC. This encodes CASSEYDRPQETQYF.

The sample holds many counts of this clonotype. The V and J genes are TRBV7-9 and TRBJ1-2; D not resolved. Germline assignment: CDR1 SEHNR and CDR2 FQNEAQ (reference sequence). V was shortened by 0 bases and J by 6 bases, with 14 bases between the two germline ends. The CDR3 has 15 amino acids. The CDR3 here is CASSLATTTFHGYTF. The CDR3 DNA reads TGTGCCAGCAGCTTAGCGACAACTACCTTTCATGGCTACACCTTC.

Only one count was recorded for this clonotype. The gene calls are TRBV3-1 and TRBJ2-7, with D possibly called TRBD1 or TRBD2 (5 bases each). The closer fit of TRBJ2-5 to the DNA end suggests the J call may be wrong. Germline CDR1 LGHDT, CDR2 YNNKEL (reference sequence). The CDR3 has 16 residues. CDR3 in amino acids: CASSPRGRSLQETQYF. The CDR3 bases are TGTGCCAGCAGCCCGAGGGGACGATCTCTTCAAGAGACCCAGTACTTC.

Many counts were recorded for this clonotype. This rearrangement joins TRBV12-3 or TRBV12-4 to TRBJ2-3; 14 bases align to TRBD2. V lost 6 bases, J lost 6 bases, and 5 bases stayed unmatched. The CDR3 contains 15 residues. In DNA form, the CDR3 reads TGTGCCAGCAGCCGGGGACTAGCGGGGGAGGATACGCAGTATTTT. It yields the protein CASSRGLAGEDTQYF.

This clonotype showed up just a few times. This sequence joins TRBV20-1 and TRBJ1-1; the D gene is possibly TRBD1 (6 bases). The CDR3 length is 15 residues. V was cut by 6 bases and J by 0 bases, with 17 bases left in between. Germline CDR1 DFQATT, CDR2 SNEGSKA (reference sequence). The CDR3 loop is CSAIRSQGMNTEAFF. The CDR3 coding sequence is TGCAGTGCCATAAGAAGCCAGGGGATGAACACTGAAGCTTTCTTT.

In this sample, this clonotype turned up a few times. The rearrangement uses TRBV11-2 and TRBJ2-1; D may be TRBD1 (5 bases). CDR3 length: 15 amino acids. Trimming took 0 bases from V and 8 from J, leaving 14 bases between them. Germline CDR1 SGHAT, CDR2 FQNNGV. DNA of the CDR3: TGTGCCAGCAGCTTAGATGGGGCTACTATGGATGAGCAGTTCTTC. It specifies CASSLDGATMDEQFF.

This clonotype was detected a few times. The chain employs TRBV5-1 and TRBJ1-1, with 8 positions matching TRBD1. CDR3 length: 19 amino acids. Germline V gives CDR1 SGHRS, CDR2 YFSETQ. The V segment lost 0 bases and the J segment 2 bases; nucleotides outside the gene matches: 15. CDR3 protein: CASSLALSDGTGVNTEAFF. CDR3 in DNA: TGCGCCAGCAGCTTGGCCTTGAGTGATGGGACAGGAGTTAACACTGAAGCTTTCTTT.

This clonotype was seen a few times. J is TRBJ1-2 and V is TRBV5-1; no clear D gene. Germline V gives CDR1 SGHRS, CDR2 YFSETQ. CDR3 length: 14 amino acids. The V end lost 1 base, the J end lost 2 bases, and 9 bases lay between the germline ends. The CDR3 coding sequence is TGCGCCAGCAGCTTGAGCCAGGCGAACTATGGCTACACCTTC. It specifies CASSLSQANYGYTF.

This sequence joins TRBV14 and TRBJ2-1; D not certain. The CDR3 is 12 residues long. From germline, CDR1 is SGHDN and CDR2 FVKESK. V was cut by 4 bases and J by 9 bases, with 10 bases left in between. The CDR3 sequence: CASSPLGIEQFF. For the CDR3, the DNA is TGTGCCAGCAGCCCGCTAGGGATTGAGCAGTTCTTC.

This clonotype was seen only a few times. The V and J genes are TRBV6-5 and TRBJ1-4; D is possibly TRBD1 (6 bases). The CDR3 runs to 13 residues. Per the germline V gene, CDR1 is MNHEY and CDR2 is SVGAGI. V was clipped by 10 bases and J by 6 bases, with 15 bases between them. CDR3 in amino acids: CATRRGGDEKLFF. The CDR3 DNA is TGTGCCACCCGAAGGGGGGGAGATGAAAAACTGTTTTTT.

J is TRBJ1-6 and V is TRBV12-3 or TRBV12-4; D is unresolved. This CDR3 region has 18 residues. V was shortened by 5 bases and J by 0 bases, with 17 bases between the two germline ends. The CDR3 loop reads CASSNRPGLSSYNSPLHF. For the CDR3, the DNA is TGTGCCAGCAGTAACCGACCGGGTCTCAGCTCCTATAATTCACCCCTCCACTTT.

This clonotype was counted ten times or more. The rearrangement joins TRBV7-2 to TRBJ2-1; TRBD2 is a possible D gene (6 bases). V lost 6 bases to trimming and J lost 6 bases, with 12 bases between them. Germline V CDR1 and CDR2: SGHTA, FQGNSA. The CDR3 has 13 amino acids. This CDR3 is CASSWKGLNEQFF. The CDR3 bases are TGTGCCAGCAGTTGGAAGGGACTCAATGAGCAGTTCTTC.

The chain recombines TRBV27 with TRBJ2-1; D is undetermined. The V gene lost 5 bases and the J gene lost 5 bases, with 10 bases spanning the gap. The germline V gene encodes CDR1 MNHEY and CDR2 SMNVEV (reference sequence). There are 13 residues in the CDR3. For the CDR3, the DNA is TGTGCCAGCAGTGGATTCTACCACAATGAGCAGTTCTTC. It specifies CASSGFYHNEQFF.

This clonotype was seen a few times. In DNA, the CDR3 is TGTGCCAGCAGCAAAGGTAGCAGGGGTCAAGAGACCCAGTACTTC. This gives the protein CASSKGSRGQETQYF. The rearrangement uses TRBV21-1 and TRBJ2-5; the table assigns TRBD1, which was not confirmed against the DNA. TRBV21-1 is a known pseudogene. The CDR3 has 15 residues.